There are many counts of the clone carrying this T cell receptor (beta chain). The CDR3 runs 13 residues. Trimming removed 1 base from V and 6 bases from J, with 10 bases in between. In germline, CDR1 is LGHDT, CDR2 YNNKEL (reference sequence). This specimen belongs to a study of patients and donors after allogeneic stem cell transplantation. TCRdb reprocessed the RT-PCR reads via MiXCR and lists one record per CDR3 protein. The sample has about a million distinct CDR3 sequences, approximately 19% seen once. Sequenced: blood, either unsorted or a sorted T cell fraction (not recorded which). The source is a human donor who was either an allogeneic HSCT recipient or a stem cell or donor lymphocyte infusion donor (not recorded which). It is not recorded whose cells these are; they may come from a transplant donor. The chain employs TRBV3-1 and TRBJ2-7; no definite D call. The CDR3: CASSQAKEREQYF. CDR3 bases: TGTGCCAGCAGCCAAGCCAAGGAGCGCGAGCAGTACTTC.